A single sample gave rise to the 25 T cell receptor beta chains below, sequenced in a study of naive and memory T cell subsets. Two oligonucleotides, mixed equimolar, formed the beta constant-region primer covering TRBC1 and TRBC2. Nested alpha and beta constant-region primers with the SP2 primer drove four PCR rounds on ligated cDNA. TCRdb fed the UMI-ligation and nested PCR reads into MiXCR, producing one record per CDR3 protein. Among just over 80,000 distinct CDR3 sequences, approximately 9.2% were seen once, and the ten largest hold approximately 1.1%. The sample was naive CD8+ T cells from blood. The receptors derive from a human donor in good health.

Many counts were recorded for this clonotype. Here the CDR3 DNA reads TGTGCCAGCAGCCAAGATGTAGGGGTCCAGCTCCACGAGCAGTACTTC. Protein: CASSQDVGVQLHEQYF. V usage is TRBV3-1 and J usage is TRBJ2-7, with D possibly matching TRBD1 (5 bases). Germline V gives CDR1 LGHDT, CDR2 YNNKEL (reference sequence). Trimming stripped 0 bases from V and 5 bases from J, with 17 bases between. The CDR3 contains 16 residues.

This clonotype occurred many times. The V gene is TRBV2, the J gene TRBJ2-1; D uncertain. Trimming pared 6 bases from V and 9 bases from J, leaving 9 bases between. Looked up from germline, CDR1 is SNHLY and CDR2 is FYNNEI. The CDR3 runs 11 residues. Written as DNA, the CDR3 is TGTGCCAGCAGGAACGCCCTTGAGCAGTTCTTC. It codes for CASRNALEQFF.

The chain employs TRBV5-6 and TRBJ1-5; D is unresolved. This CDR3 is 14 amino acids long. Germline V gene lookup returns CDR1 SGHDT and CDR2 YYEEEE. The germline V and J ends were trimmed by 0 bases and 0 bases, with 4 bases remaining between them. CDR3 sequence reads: CASSLEFSNQPQHF. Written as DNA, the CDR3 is TGTGCCAGCAGCTTGGAGTTTAGCAATCAGCCCCAGCATTTT.

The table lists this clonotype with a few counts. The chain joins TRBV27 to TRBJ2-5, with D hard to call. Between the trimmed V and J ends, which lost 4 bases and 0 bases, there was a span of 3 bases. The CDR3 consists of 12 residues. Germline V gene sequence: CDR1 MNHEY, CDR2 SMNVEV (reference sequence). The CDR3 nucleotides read TGTGCCAGCAGTTCTTACCAAGAGACCCAGTACTTC. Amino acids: CASSSYQETQYF.

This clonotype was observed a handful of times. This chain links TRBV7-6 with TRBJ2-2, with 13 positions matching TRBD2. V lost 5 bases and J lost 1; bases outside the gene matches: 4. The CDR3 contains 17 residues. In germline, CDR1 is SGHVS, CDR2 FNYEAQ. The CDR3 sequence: CASSLRTSGRNTGELFF. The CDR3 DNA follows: TGTGCCAGCAGCCTCCGGACTAGCGGGAGGAACACCGGGGAGCTGTTTTTT. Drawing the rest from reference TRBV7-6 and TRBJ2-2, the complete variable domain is GAGVSQSPRYKVTKRGQDVALRCDPISGHVSLYWYRQALGQGPEFLTYFNYEAQQDKSGLPNDRFSAERPEGSISTLTIQRTEQRDSAMYRCASSLRTSGRNTGELFFGEGSRLTVL.

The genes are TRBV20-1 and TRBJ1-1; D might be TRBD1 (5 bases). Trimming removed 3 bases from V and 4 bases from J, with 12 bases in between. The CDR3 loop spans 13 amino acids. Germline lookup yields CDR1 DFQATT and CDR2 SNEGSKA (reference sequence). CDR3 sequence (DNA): TGCAGTGCTAGGGCAGTCGGGGGCACTGAAGCTTTCTTT. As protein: CSARAVGGTEAFF.

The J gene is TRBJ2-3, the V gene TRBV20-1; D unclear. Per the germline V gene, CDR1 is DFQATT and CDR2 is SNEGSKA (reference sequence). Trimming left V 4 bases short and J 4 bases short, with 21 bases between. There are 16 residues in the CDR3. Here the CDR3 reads CSATHPPSVPPDTQYF. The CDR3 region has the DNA TGCAGTGCTACCCACCCCCCCAGCGTGCCCCCAGATACGCAGTATTTT.

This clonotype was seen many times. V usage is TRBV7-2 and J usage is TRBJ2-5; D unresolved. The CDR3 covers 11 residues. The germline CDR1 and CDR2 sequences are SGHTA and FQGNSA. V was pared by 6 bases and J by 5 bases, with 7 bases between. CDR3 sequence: CASSDLETQYF. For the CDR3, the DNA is TGTGCCAGCAGTGATCTGGAGACCCAGTACTTC. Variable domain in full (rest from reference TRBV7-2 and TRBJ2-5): GAGVSQSPSNKVTEKGKDVELRCDPISGHTALYWYRQSLGQGLEFLIYFQGNSAPDKSGLPSDRFSAERTGGSVSTLTIQRTQQEDSAVYLCASSDLETQYFGPGTRLLVL.

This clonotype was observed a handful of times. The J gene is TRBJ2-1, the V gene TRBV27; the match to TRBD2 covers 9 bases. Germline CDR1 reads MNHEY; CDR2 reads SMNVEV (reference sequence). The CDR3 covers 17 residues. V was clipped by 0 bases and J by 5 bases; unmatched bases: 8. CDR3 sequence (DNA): TGTGCCAGCAGTTTATCGAGTAGCGGGAGACCCCACAATGAGCAGTTCTTC. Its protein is CASSLSSSGRPHNEQFF.

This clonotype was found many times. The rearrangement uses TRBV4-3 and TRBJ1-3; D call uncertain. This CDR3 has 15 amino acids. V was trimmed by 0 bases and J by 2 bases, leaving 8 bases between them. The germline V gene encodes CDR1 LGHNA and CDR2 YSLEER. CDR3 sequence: CASSQDSGTGNTIYF. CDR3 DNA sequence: TGCGCCAGCAGCCAAGATTCCGGGACTGGAAACACCATATATTTT.

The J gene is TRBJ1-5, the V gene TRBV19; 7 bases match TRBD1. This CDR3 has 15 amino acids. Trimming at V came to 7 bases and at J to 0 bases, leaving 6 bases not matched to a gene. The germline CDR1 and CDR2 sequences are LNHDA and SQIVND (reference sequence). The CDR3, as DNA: TGTGCCAGTAAGTGGGACAGAGGTAGCAATCAGCCCCAGCATTTT. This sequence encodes CASKWDRGSNQPQHF.

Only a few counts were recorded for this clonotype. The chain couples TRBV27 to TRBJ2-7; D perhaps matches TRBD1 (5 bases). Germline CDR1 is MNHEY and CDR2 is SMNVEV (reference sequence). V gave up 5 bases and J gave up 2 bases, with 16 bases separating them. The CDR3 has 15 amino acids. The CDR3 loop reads CASSTKTVPTYEQYF. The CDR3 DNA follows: TGTGCCAGCAGTACAAAGACAGTTCCCACCTACGAGCAGTACTTC.

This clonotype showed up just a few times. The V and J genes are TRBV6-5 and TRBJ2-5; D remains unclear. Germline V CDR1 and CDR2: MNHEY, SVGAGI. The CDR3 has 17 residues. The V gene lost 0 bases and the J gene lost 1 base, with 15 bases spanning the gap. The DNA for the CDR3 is TGTGCCAGCAGTTACTCGGGGTCCTCTGTACCCCAAGAGACCCAGTACTTC. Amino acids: CASSYSGSSVPQETQYF.

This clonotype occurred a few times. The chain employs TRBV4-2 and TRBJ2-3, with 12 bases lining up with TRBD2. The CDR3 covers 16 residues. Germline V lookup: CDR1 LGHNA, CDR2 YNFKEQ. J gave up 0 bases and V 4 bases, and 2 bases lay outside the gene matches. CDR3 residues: CASSLGTSGSTDTQYF. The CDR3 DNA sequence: TGTGCCAGCAGCCTCGGGACTAGCGGGAGCACAGATACGCAGTATTTT.

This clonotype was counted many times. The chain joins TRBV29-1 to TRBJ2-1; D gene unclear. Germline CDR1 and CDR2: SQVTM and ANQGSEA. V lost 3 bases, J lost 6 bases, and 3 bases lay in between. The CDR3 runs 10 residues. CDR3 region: CSVDPNEQFF. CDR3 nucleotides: TGCAGCGTTGATCCCAATGAGCAGTTCTTC.

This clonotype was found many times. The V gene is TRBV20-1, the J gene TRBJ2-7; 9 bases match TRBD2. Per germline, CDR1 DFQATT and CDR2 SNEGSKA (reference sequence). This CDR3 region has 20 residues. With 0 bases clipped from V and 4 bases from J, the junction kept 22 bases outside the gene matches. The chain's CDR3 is CSAREPSGTRNPMLSYEQYF. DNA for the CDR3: TGCAGTGCTAGAGAACCTAGCGGGACCCGAAATCCAATGCTTAGTTACGAGCAGTACTTC.

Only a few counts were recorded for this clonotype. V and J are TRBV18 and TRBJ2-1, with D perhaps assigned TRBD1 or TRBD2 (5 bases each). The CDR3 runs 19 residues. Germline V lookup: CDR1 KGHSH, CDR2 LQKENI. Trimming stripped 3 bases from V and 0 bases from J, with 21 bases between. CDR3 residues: CASSPVGDLPPSSYNEQFF. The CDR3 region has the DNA TGTGCCAGCTCACCTGTAGGGGACCTCCCCCCGAGCTCCTACAATGAGCAGTTCTTC.

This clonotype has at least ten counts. As DNA, the CDR3 is TGTGCCAGCAGCCGCCGGACAGGGAGTAATTCACCCCTCCACTTT. Translating gives CASSRRTGSNSPLHF. This chain links TRBV14 with TRBJ1-6; 8 positions agree with TRBD1. This CDR3 has 15 amino acids. The V gene end was trimmed by 4 bases and the J gene end by 6 bases; junction bases not matched to a gene: 5. CDR1 and CDR2 (germline): SGHDN, FVKESK.

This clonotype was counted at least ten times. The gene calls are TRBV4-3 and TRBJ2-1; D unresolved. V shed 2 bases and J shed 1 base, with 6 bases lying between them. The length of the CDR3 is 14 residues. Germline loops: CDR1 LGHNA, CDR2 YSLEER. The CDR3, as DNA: TGCGCCAGCAGCCAATGGGGTTCCTACAATGAGCAGTTCTTC. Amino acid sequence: CASSQWGSYNEQFF.

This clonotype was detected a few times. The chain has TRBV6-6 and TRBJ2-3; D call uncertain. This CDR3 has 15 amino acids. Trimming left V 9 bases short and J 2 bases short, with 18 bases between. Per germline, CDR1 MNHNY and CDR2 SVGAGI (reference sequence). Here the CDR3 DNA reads TGTGCCAGTGAATCCTCTTTGACATCCACAGATACGCAGTATTTT. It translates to CASESSLTSTDTQYF.

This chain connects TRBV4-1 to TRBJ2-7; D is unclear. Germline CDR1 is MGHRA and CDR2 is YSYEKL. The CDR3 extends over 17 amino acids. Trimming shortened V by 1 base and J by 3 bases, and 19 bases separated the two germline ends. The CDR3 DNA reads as TGCGCCAGCAGCCAAGGGGGTGATAGATTTAGAATCTACGAGCAGTACTTC. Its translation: CASSQGGDRFRIYEQYF.

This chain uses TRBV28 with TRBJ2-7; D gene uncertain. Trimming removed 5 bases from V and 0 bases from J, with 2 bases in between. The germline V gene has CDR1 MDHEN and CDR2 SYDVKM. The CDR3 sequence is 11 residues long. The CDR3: CASSVSYEQYF. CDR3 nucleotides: TGTGCCAGCAGTGTCTCCTACGAGCAGTACTTC.

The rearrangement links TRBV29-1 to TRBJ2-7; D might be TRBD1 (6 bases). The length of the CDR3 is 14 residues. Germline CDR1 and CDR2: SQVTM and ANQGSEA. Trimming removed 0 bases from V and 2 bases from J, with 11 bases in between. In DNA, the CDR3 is TGCAGCGTTGAAGACAACAGGGATGCCTACGAGCAGTACTTC. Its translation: CSVEDNRDAYEQYF.

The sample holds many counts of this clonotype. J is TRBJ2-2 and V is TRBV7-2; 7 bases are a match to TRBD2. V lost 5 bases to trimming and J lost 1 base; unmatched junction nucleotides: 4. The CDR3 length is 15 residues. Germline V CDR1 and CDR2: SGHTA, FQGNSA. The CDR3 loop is CASSLTSVNTGELFF. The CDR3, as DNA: TGTGCCAGCAGCCTCACTAGCGTGAACACCGGGGAGCTGTTTTTT. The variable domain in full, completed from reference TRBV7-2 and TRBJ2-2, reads GAGVSQSPSNKVTEKGKDVELRCDPISGHTALYWYRQSLGQGLEFLIYFQGNSAPDKSGLPSDRFSAERTGGSVSTLTIQRTQQEDSAVYLCASSLTSVNTGELFFGEGSRLTVL.

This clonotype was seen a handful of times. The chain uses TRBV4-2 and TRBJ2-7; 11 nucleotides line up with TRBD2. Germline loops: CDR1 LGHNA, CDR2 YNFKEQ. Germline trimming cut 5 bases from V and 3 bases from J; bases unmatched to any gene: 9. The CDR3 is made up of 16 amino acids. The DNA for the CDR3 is TGTGCCAGCAGCAAAACGGCACTAGCGGGAGTCTACGAGCAGTACTTC. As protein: CASSKTALAGVYEQYF.